This T cell receptor (beta chain) was sequenced in a study of T cell changes during pregnancy in multiple sclerosis. This CDR3 is 16 amino acids long. Data came from immunoSEQ multiplex PCR; TCRdb stores just in-frame clones and leaves some out. The sample yields approximately 79,000 clones, roughly 92% seen once. The material was CD4+ T cells from peripheral blood mononuclear cells, obtained before pregnancy. This TCR was recovered from a female donor with multiple sclerosis, enrolled in a pregnancy study. The chain is built from TRBV7-5 and TRBJ2-1; the listed D gene, TRBD1, was not tested against the DNA. TRBV7-5 is a listed pseudogene. The CDR3 reads CVRSLENRGAYNEQFF. CDR3 bases: TGTGTCAGAAGCTTAGAGAACAGGGGGGCCTACAATGAGCAGTTCTTC.